Below are 11 T cell receptor beta chains sequenced from a single sample in a study of control samples from healthy donors and cancer patients. The assay was immunoSEQ multiplex PCR, and TCRdb's table has in-frame clones only and misses some. The sample includes fewer than 250,000 clones. Specimen: blood. These receptor sequences come from a woman younger than 45 in good health.

The chain is built from TRBV11-2 and TRBJ1-2; a weak D match, TRBD1 (5 bases). The CDR3 spans 14 residues. V was trimmed by 3 bases and J by 8 bases, leaving 16 bases between them. The germline gives CDR1 SGHAT, CDR2 FQNNGV. This chain's CDR3 is CASSLAVGTGGYTF. CDR3 sequence (DNA): TGTGCCAGCAGCTTGGCCGTGGGGACGGGGGGCTACACCTTC.

V and J are TRBV11-3 and TRBJ1-5; D unclear. CDR1 is SGHNT and CDR2 is YENEEA in the germline V gene. This CDR3 is 15 amino acids long. Trimming removed 2 bases from V and 6 bases from J, with 14 bases in between. CDR3 DNA: TGTGCCAGCAGCTTATGGGATCCCGGTTTTCAGCCCCAGCATTTT. It specifies CASSLWDPGFQPQHF.

This chain connects TRBV6-5 to TRBJ1-5; the match to TRBD1 covers 10 bases. The germline gives CDR1 MNHEY, CDR2 SVGAGI. The CDR3 length is 14 residues. Trimming took 0 bases from V and 7 from J; bases not matched to a gene: 0. The CDR3 here is CASSYSDRGQPQHF. The CDR3 region has the DNA TGTGCCAGCAGTTACTCGGACAGGGGGCAGCCCCAGCATTTT.

The rearrangement links TRBV6-6 to TRBJ2-3; 10 nucleotides agree with TRBD1. Germline lookup yields CDR1 MNHNY and CDR2 SVGAGI (reference sequence). This CDR3 is 15 amino acids long. With V trimmed by 4 bases and J by 5 bases, 6 bases remained unmatched. The CDR3 DNA reads TGTGCCAGCAGTTCAACCGGGACAGGGGAAGATACGCAGTATTTT. It encodes CASSSTGTGEDTQYF.

The chain uses TRBV4-1 and TRBJ1-2, with TRBD1 as a possible D gene (5 bases). The CDR3 is made up of 20 amino acids. The ends were cut back, 0 bases at V and 4 bases at J, with 27 bases in the middle. Germline assignment: CDR1 MGHRA and CDR2 YSYEKL. The CDR3 coding sequence is TGCGCCAGCAGCCAAGAACCCCTAGGACTTGCCAGGGTCAGATTCTATGGCTACACCTTC. This sequence encodes CASSQEPLGLARVRFYGYTF.

The chain links TRBV6-5 to TRBJ1-4; TRBD1 matches 7 bases. The germline CDR1 and CDR2 sequences are MNHEY and SVGAGI. The CDR3 sequence is 12 residues long. The V gene end was trimmed by 6 bases and the J gene end by 12 bases; junction bases not matched to a gene: 7. This chain's CDR3 is CASSLDRAELFF. The CDR3 DNA reads TGTGCCAGCAGCCTCGACAGGGCGGAACTGTTTTTT.

The gene calls are TRBV19 and TRBJ1-1; 7 bases fit TRBD1. The V gene end was trimmed by 3 bases and the J gene end by 3 bases; junction bases not matched to a gene: 1. The germline gives CDR1 LNHDA, CDR2 SQIVND (reference sequence). The CDR3 has 13 residues. The CDR3 region is CASSMTGHTEAFF. The DNA for the CDR3 is TGTGCCAGTAGTATGACAGGGCACACTGAAGCTTTCTTT.

V usage is TRBV11-2 and J usage is TRBJ2-4; unclear D gene. The CDR3 has 14 residues. With 0 bases removed from V and 13 bases from J, the gap between germline ends came to 16 bases. CDR1 is SGHAT, CDR2 FQNNGV, per germline. In DNA, the CDR3 is TGTGCCAGCAGCTTAGAGGGGTCTACCTTTCCGCAGTACTTC. It translates to CASSLEGSTFPQYF. The complete variable domain, with remaining parts taken from reference TRBV11-2 and TRBJ2-4, reads EAGVAQSPRYKIIEKRQSVAFWCNPISGHATLYWYQQILGQGPKLLIQFQNNGVVDDSQLPKDRFSAERLKGVDSTLKIQPAKLEDSAVYLCASSLEGSTFPQYFGAGTRLSVL.

V gene TRBV10-3 combines with J gene TRBJ2-2; D call uncertain. This CDR3 is 15 amino acids long. Germline loops: CDR1 ENHRY, CDR2 SYGVKD. The germline V and J ends were trimmed by 2 bases and 0 bases, with 7 bases remaining between them. In DNA, the CDR3 is TGTGCCATCAGTGAGGGGGTAGCGAACACCGGGGAGCTGTTTTTT. This encodes CAISEGVANTGELFF.

The chain has TRBV6-5 and TRBJ2-7; D is unclear. V lost 2 bases, J lost 5 bases, and 10 bases lay in between. The germline V gene encodes CDR1 MNHEY and CDR2 SVGAGI. This CDR3 contains 13 residues. The CDR3 DNA follows: TGTGCCAGCAGTTACCTTGTAAGGAACGAGCAGTACTTC. It translates to CASSYLVRNEQYF.

This rearrangement joins TRBV30 to TRBJ1-4; tentatively, D is TRBD1 (5 bases). Germline V lookup: CDR1 GTSNPN, CDR2 SVGIG (reference sequence). The ends were cut back, 6 bases at V and 8 bases at J, with 10 bases in the middle. The CDR3 totals 11 residues. CDR3 sequence (DNA): TGTGCCTGTCAGGGAGGGGAAAAACTGTTTTTT. Protein: CACQGGEKLFF.